A single sample is the source of the 23 T cell receptor beta chains below, sequenced in a study of blood T cell repertoires in COVID-19. The protocol was immunoSEQ multiplex PCR, while the TCRdb copy is restricted to in-frame clones and leaves out a portion. The sample contains 95,000 to 120,000 clones, 85% of which appear only once. Sequenced: peripheral blood. Receptor source: a human donor in a cohort sampled during active COVID-19.

J is TRBJ2-2 and V is TRBV19; the D gene is possibly TRBD1 (6 bases). The CDR3 consists of 15 residues. The V end was cut by 7 bases, the J end by 6 bases, with 18 bases between. Per germline, CDR1 LNHDA and CDR2 SQIVND (reference sequence). CDR3 loop: CASTQGIITAGELFF. The DNA of the CDR3 is TGTGCCAGTACCCAGGGGATCATAACGGCCGGGGAGCTGTTTTTT.

This clone was seen more than once but under ten times. The gene calls are TRBV19 and TRBJ1-1; possible D gene TRBD1, 5 bases. V dropped 7 bases and J dropped 6 bases, with 9 bases sitting between them. From germline, CDR1 is LNHDA and CDR2 SQIVND (reference sequence). This CDR3 region has 11 residues. The DNA for the CDR3 is TGTGCCAGTACAACAGGATCTGAAGCTTTCTTT. This translates into CASTTGSEAFF.

The chain joins TRBV5-4 to TRBJ2-5, with 10 bases fitting TRBD1. The CDR3 covers 16 residues. The germline CDR1 and CDR2 sequences are SGHNT and YYREEE (reference sequence). V trimming: 6 bases; J trimming: 0 bases; junction bases outside the gene matches: 8. The DNA of the CDR3 is TGTGCCAGCACCATCGGGACAGGGGCCCACCAAGAGACCCAGTACTTC. This encodes CASTIGTGAHQETQYF.

V and J are TRBV9 and TRBJ2-1; TRBD2 matches 8 bases. Germline assignment: CDR1 SGDLS and CDR2 YYNGEE. V lost 0 bases to trimming and J lost 6 bases; unmatched junction nucleotides: 8. The CDR3 is 16 residues long. The CDR3: CASSVGVGLVVNEQFF. In nucleotides, the CDR3 is TGTGCCAGCAGCGTAGGGGTGGGACTAGTTGTCAATGAGCAGTTCTTC.

V is TRBV12-3 or TRBV12-4 and J is TRBJ2-1; 7 bases line up with TRBD2. V was pared by 7 bases and J by 4 bases, with 4 bases of the junction left unmatched. CDR3 length equals 13 residues. The CDR3 region has the DNA TGTGCCAGCACTGCGGGGGAATACAATGAGCAGTTCTTC. Its translation: CASTAGEYNEQFF.

The V call is TRBV10-3, the J call TRBJ1-6, with 11 bases aligning to TRBD1. The germline V gene has CDR1 ENHRY and CDR2 SYGVKD. After removal of 3 bases from V and 7 bases from J, the junction contained 5 bases not matched to a gene. The CDR3 totals 16 residues. CDR3 DNA sequence: TGTGCCATCAGTGACGGACAGGGGGCCGTAAATTCACCCCTCCACTTT. Its translation is CAISDGQGAVNSPLHF.

This chain joins TRBV27 and TRBJ2-1; 16 bases fit TRBD2. The CDR3 is made up of 14 amino acids. V was pared by 5 bases and J by 16 bases, with 8 bases of the junction left unmatched. Germline V gives CDR1 MNHEY, CDR2 SMNVEV (reference sequence). CDR3 coding DNA: TGTGCCAGCAGTCCGGGACTAGCGGGGGGGCTTGGATTCTTC. It yields the protein CASSPGLAGGLGFF.

The chain joins TRBV7-2 to TRBJ2-3; TRBD2 matches at 11 bases. The CDR3 runs 16 residues. Germline loops: CDR1 SGHTA, CDR2 FQGNSA. Trimming cost V 2 bases and J 0 bases; bases outside gene matches: 1. CDR3 DNA: TGTGCCAGCAGCTTAAGACTAGCGGGAAGCACAGATACGCAGTATTTT. Protein: CASSLRLAGSTDTQYF.

The rearrangement uses TRBV18 and TRBJ2-7; TRBD1 matches 9 bases. Losses at the gene ends were 8 bases for V and 8 bases for J; bases not matched to a gene: 10. CDR1 and CDR2 from the germline V gene are KGHSH and LQKENI. The length of the CDR3 is 13 residues. This chain's CDR3 is CASARDRVSQQYF. CDR3 nucleotides: TGTGCCAGCGCTCGGGACAGGGTATCTCAGCAGTACTTC.

This chain links TRBV6-5 with TRBJ1-4, with D unresolved. The germline V gene has CDR1 MNHEY and CDR2 SVGAGI. The CDR3 has 14 amino acids. V lost 6 bases and J 0 bases, leaving 8 bases between the germline ends. CDR3: CASRSAATNEKLFF. The CDR3 DNA sequence: TGTGCCAGCAGGTCAGCGGCAACTAATGAAAAACTGTTTTTT.

J is TRBJ2-7 and V is TRBV7-9; TRBD2 agrees at 7 bases. This CDR3 region has 14 residues. The trim removed 3 bases at V and 2 bases at J, leaving 4 bases unmatched. The germline gives CDR1 SEHNR, CDR2 FQNEAQ (reference sequence). The CDR3 spells CASSLGEGPYEQYF. The CDR3 DNA follows: TGTGCCAGCAGCTTGGGGGAGGGACCCTACGAGCAGTACTTC.

The chain uses TRBV20-1 and TRBJ1-6; D remains unclear. Looked up from germline, CDR1 is DFQATT and CDR2 is SNEGSKA (reference sequence). This CDR3 comprises 12 residues. The V end was cut by 3 bases, the J end by 8 bases, with 8 bases between. CDR3 DNA sequence: TGCAGTGCTAGTCGCGGTTATTCACCCCTCCACTTT. It codes for CSASRGYSPLHF.

In its sample, this clone was seen a few times. V gene TRBV6-5 combines with J gene TRBJ1-2, with 10 bases identical to TRBD1. Germline CDR1 and CDR2: MNHEY and SVGAGI. The junction had 7 bases not matched to a gene; V was cut back by 5 bases and J by 13 bases. This CDR3 spans 12 amino acids. The CDR3: CASSPDRGLLTF. The CDR3 nucleotides read TGTGCCAGCAGTCCCGACAGGGGGCTGCTCACCTTC.

In regard to this clone: A read error may account for a junction end that differs from germline. The rearrangement uses TRBV30 and TRBJ2-1; TRBD1 is a possible D gene (6 bases). Per germline, CDR1 GTSNPN and CDR2 SVGIG (reference sequence). The CDR3 consists of 13 residues. In DNA form, the CDR3 reads TGTGCCTGGAAGACCTCCGGACAGCTGAAAGATCTCTTC. This gives the protein CAWKTSGQLKDLF.

The CDR3 is CASSTGREQPQHF. CDR3 in DNA: TGTGCCAGTAGTACAGGGAGGGAACAGCCCCAGCATTTT. The genes are TRBV19 and TRBJ1-5; perhaps TRBD1 as D (5 bases). CDR1 and CDR2 from the germline V gene are LNHDA and SQIVND (reference sequence). The CDR3 has 13 amino acids. Trimming left V 4 bases short and J 7 bases short, with 11 bases between. Full variable domain (outside the CDR3, taken from reference TRBV19 and TRBJ1-5): DGGITQSPKYLFRKEGQNVTLSCEQNLNHDAMYWYRQDPGQGLRLIYYSQIVNDFQKGDIAEGYSVSREKKESFPLTVTSAQKNPTAFYLCASSTGREQPQHFGDGTRLSIL.

The chain links TRBV28 to TRBJ2-6; D call uncertain. V was shortened by 3 bases and J by 1 base, with 10 bases between the two germline ends. The CDR3 has 16 amino acids. Germline V gene sequence: CDR1 MDHEN, CDR2 SYDVKM. The CDR3 nucleotides read TGTGCCAGCAGTTTCAGTCCAGGTTCTGGGGCCAACGTCCTGACTTTC. It specifies CASSFSPGSGANVLTF.

This clone has a single count. The CDR3 DNA sequence: TGTGCCAGCAGCTGGGGGCGGACAGGGGGTTCTCTGTACTTC. Amino acids: CASSWGRTGGSLYF. The V call is TRBV7-9, the J call TRBJ2-4; the match to TRBD1 covers 10 bases. J gave up 15 bases and V 4 bases, and 12 bases lay outside the gene matches. The CDR3 runs to 14 residues. Germline CDR1 reads SEHNR; CDR2 reads FQNEAQ (reference sequence).

V gene TRBV24-1 combines with J gene TRBJ1-1; the match to TRBD1 covers 9 bases. The junction had 3 bases not matched to a gene; V was cut back by 7 bases and J by 1 base. CDR3 length: 14 amino acids. Germline values: CDR1 KGHDR, CDR2 SFDVKD. In DNA, the CDR3 is TGTGCCACCAGGGGGACAGGGCCGAACACTGAAGCTTTCTTT. Translated: CATRGTGPNTEAFF.

The CDR3 DNA is TGTGCCAGCAGCTTAGTTGCAGGGCGGAACACTGAAGCTTTCTTT. This sequence encodes CASSLVAGRNTEAFF. V usage is TRBV7-9 and J usage is TRBJ1-1; maybe TRBD1 (5 bases). The CDR3 runs to 15 residues. Germline CDR1 and CDR2: SEHNR and FQNEAQ (reference sequence). Deletions cut 1 base from V and 1 base from J, with 10 bases between.

This clone came up a few times. This sequence joins TRBV6-5 and TRBJ2-5, with 7 bases identical to TRBD1. Trimming took 4 bases from V and 9 from J; bases not matched to a gene: 8. Per germline, CDR1 MNHEY and CDR2 SVGAGI. The CDR3 sequence is 13 residues long. The CDR3 region is CASSSQGWGSQYF. In nucleotides, the CDR3 is TGTGCCAGCAGTTCACAGGGGTGGGGGTCCCAGTACTTC.

This chain connects TRBV24-1 to TRBJ2-3, with D tentatively TRBD1 (7 bases). This CDR3 comprises 17 residues. Germline assignment: CDR1 KGHDR and CDR2 SFDVKD. V was shortened by 10 bases and J by 3 bases, with 25 bases between the two germline ends. The DNA of the CDR3 is TGTGCCACTTCTGGTGGCGCGGGGACAGCTGGTACAGATACGCAGTATTTT. It translates to CATSGGAGTAGTDTQYF.

This sequence joins TRBV11-2 and TRBJ2-7; tentative D call: TRBD2 (6 bases). Per germline, CDR1 SGHAT and CDR2 FQNNGV. The CDR3 consists of 17 residues. Trimming cost V 5 bases and J 6 bases, with 26 bases left between them. This CDR3 is CASSLTPGPGVFREQYF. CDR3 nucleotide sequence: TGTGCCAGCAGCCTTACCCCTGGCCCGGGGGTGTTCCGCGAGCAGTACTTC.

This clone showed up just a few times. The V call is TRBV11-3, the J call TRBJ1-4, with a possible D match to TRBD1 (5 bases). This CDR3 contains 18 residues. Trimming removed 3 bases from V and 6 bases from J, with 23 bases in between. CDR1 is SGHNT and CDR2 is YENEEA in the germline V gene. CDR3 sequence reads: CASSFRGTGPSIDEKLFF. CDR3 sequence (DNA): TGTGCCAGCAGCTTTAGGGGTACCGGCCCCTCGATTGATGAAAAACTGTTTTTT.